This passage covers 27 T cell receptor beta chains from one sample sequenced in a study of blood T cell repertoires in COVID-19. Here immunoSEQ multiplex PCR was the method, and the copy in TCRdb shows in-frame clones only, minus some. The table includes 70,000 to 95,000 clones, about 82% detected once. Material: peripheral blood. These receptors were taken from a human donor in a cohort sampled during active COVID-19.

The gene calls are TRBV28 and TRBJ1-2; 9 bases align to TRBD1. Germline V CDR1 and CDR2: MDHEN, SYDVKM. After removal of 5 bases from V and 4 bases from J, the junction contained 11 bases not matched to a gene. There are 16 residues in the CDR3. The CDR3 sequence: CASSGASGTGFYGYTF. DNA of the CDR3: TGTGCCAGCAGTGGGGCCTCCGGGACAGGGTTCTATGGCTACACCTTC.

The chain couples TRBV5-4 to TRBJ2-7; D is unclear. In germline, CDR1 is SGHNT, CDR2 YYREEE (reference sequence). CDR3 length: 11 amino acids. V lost 9 bases to trimming and J lost 5 bases, with 12 bases between them. In DNA form, the CDR3 reads TGTGCCACACGTGGAGAGCACGAGCAGTACTTC. Protein sequence: CATRGEHEQYF.

This rearrangement joins TRBV19 to TRBJ2-5; 16 positions agree with TRBD2. V was clipped by 7 bases and J by 4 bases; unmatched bases: 3. Germline-derived CDR1 and CDR2 are LNHDA and SQIVND (reference sequence). This CDR3 has 15 residues. CDR3 DNA sequence: TGTGCCAGTATGGGGACTAGCGGGGGGGGAGAGACCCAGTACTTC. This translates into CASMGTSGGGETQYF.

The chain combines TRBV5-6 with TRBJ1-2; 7 nucleotides agree with TRBD1. The V gene end was trimmed by 3 bases and the J gene end by 1 base; junction bases not matched to a gene: 9. Looked up from germline, CDR1 is SGHDT and CDR2 is YYEEEE. This CDR3 spans 16 amino acids. The DNA of the CDR3 is TGTGCCAGCAGCTCGAACCCCGACAGGGTTAACTATGGCTACACCTTC. Amino acid sequence: CASSSNPDRVNYGYTF. The entire variable domain, with the rest obtained from reference TRBV5-6 and TRBJ1-2, is as follows: DAGVTQSPTHLIKTRGQQVTLRCSPKSGHDTVSWYQQALGQGPQFIFQYYEEEERQRGNFPDRFSGHQFPNYSSELNVNALLLGDSALYLCASSSNPDRVNYGYTFGSGTRLTVV.

The rearrangement uses TRBV6-2 or TRBV6-3 and TRBJ2-7, with 8 bases that match TRBD1. The CDR3 extends over 18 amino acids. The trim removed 3 bases at V and 0 bases at J, leaving 13 bases unmatched. From germline, CDR1 is MNHEY and CDR2 SVGEGT. CDR3 in DNA: TGTGCCAGCAGTTATTCAAATCCGGGACAGGCCAGCTCCTACGAGCAGTACTTC. Protein: CASSYSNPGQASSYEQYF.

This chain joins TRBV3-1 (or the pseudogene TRBV3-2) and TRBJ2-3; a weak D match, TRBD1 (6 bases). With 1 base removed from V and 1 base from J, the gap between germline ends came to 6 bases. The CDR3 runs to 14 residues. CDR1 LGHDT and CDR2 YNNKEL come from the germline V gene (reference sequence). In DNA form, the CDR3 reads TGTGCCAGCAGCCAAGGGGGGCGCACAGATACGCAGTATTTT. Translation: CASSQGGRTDTQYF.

In the case of this clone: The sample contains more than one DNA sequence encoding this CDR3. CDR3 in DNA: TGTGCCAGCAGGACTAACAGGGCCGGGGAGCTGTTTTTT. Its translation is CASRTNRAGELFF. The chain combines TRBV6-5 with TRBJ2-2, with D possibly matching TRBD1 (6 bases). Trimming shortened V by 6 bases and J by 6 bases, and 11 bases separated the two germline ends. Germline assignment: CDR1 MNHEY and CDR2 SVGAGI. CDR3 size: 13 residues.

The V call is TRBV5-1, the J call TRBJ2-1; a possible D gene is TRBD2 (6 bases). The CDR3 length is 14 residues. CDR1 SGHRS and CDR2 YFSETQ come from the germline V gene. Trimming took off 2 bases at V and 4 bases at J, with 10 bases between the two ends. Written as DNA, the CDR3 is TGCGCCAGCAGCTTATATAGCGGTTACAATGAGCAGTTCTTC. As protein: CASSLYSGYNEQFF.

This clone came up a few times. CDR3: CASSFQTGNTGELFF. CDR3 coding DNA: TGTGCCAGCAGTTTTCAGACAGGGAACACCGGGGAGCTGTTTTTT. The chain has TRBV27 and TRBJ2-2, with D perhaps matching TRBD1 (6 bases). Germline V lookup: CDR1 MNHEY, CDR2 SMNVEV (reference sequence). Trimming removed 3 bases from V and 1 base from J, with 9 bases in between. The CDR3 spans 15 residues.

The rearrangement links TRBV5-1 to TRBJ1-1; possibly TRBD1 for D (5 bases). CDR1 SGHRS and CDR2 YFSETQ come from the germline V gene. The V end lost 0 bases, the J end lost 6 bases, and 6 bases lay between the germline ends. This CDR3 has 12 amino acids. CDR3 protein: CASSLEGAEAFF. In DNA, the CDR3 is TGCGCCAGCAGCTTGGAAGGGGCTGAAGCTTTCTTT.

The V call is TRBV6-4, the J call TRBJ2-1, with D possibly matching TRBD1 (5 bases). The V gene's germline CDR1 is MRHNA and CDR2 SNTAGT. CDR3 size: 13 residues. V was clipped by 2 bases and J by 4 bases, with 6 bases between them. This chain's CDR3 is CASSDQGYNEQFF. The CDR3 DNA follows: TGTGCCAGCAGTGACCAGGGATACAATGAGCAGTTCTTC.

The V gene is TRBV6-1, the J gene TRBJ1-5, with D unclear. Trimming took 2 bases from V and 4 from J, leaving 9 bases between them. This CDR3 contains 14 residues. CDR1 is MNHNS and CDR2 is SASEGT in the germline V gene. CDR3 sequence reads: CASSEFRPNQPQHF. The DNA for the CDR3 is TGTGCCAGCAGTGAATTCAGGCCAAATCAGCCCCAGCATTTT.

In nucleotides, the CDR3 is TGTGCCAGCAGCGTACAGGGGGGCAGCTCTGGAAACACCATATATTTT. Translation: CASSVQGGSSGNTIYF. The genes are TRBV9 and TRBJ1-3, with 7 bases aligning to TRBD1. The CDR3 length is 16 residues. Trimming at V came to 1 base and at J to 0 bases, leaving 4 bases not matched to a gene. Per germline, CDR1 SGDLS and CDR2 YYNGEE.

The gene calls are TRBV30 and TRBJ1-1, with D possibly matching TRBD1 (6 bases). The CDR3 totals 12 residues. Germline values: CDR1 GTSNPN, CDR2 SVGIG (reference sequence). Trimming stripped 3 bases from V and 4 bases from J, with 9 bases between. This CDR3 reads CAWRDSPTEAFF. The CDR3 DNA sequence: TGTGCCTGGAGGGACAGTCCCACTGAAGCTTTCTTT.

The rearrangement uses TRBV5-4 and TRBJ1-1; the D gene is possibly TRBD1 (5 bases). Germline V gene lookup returns CDR1 SGHNT and CDR2 YYREEE (reference sequence). The CDR3 contains 14 residues. Trimming left V 0 bases short and J 4 bases short, with 10 bases between. This chain's CDR3 is CASSLAGFGTEAFF. The CDR3 nucleotides are TGTGCCAGCAGCTTGGCAGGGTTCGGCACTGAAGCTTTCTTT.

The V gene is TRBV2, the J gene TRBJ1-5, with D possibly being TRBD1 (5 bases). The germline gives CDR1 SNHLY, CDR2 FYNNEI. V dropped 2 bases and J dropped 0 bases, with 8 bases sitting between them. CDR3 length: 15 amino acids. CDR3: CASSESRVSNQPQHF. CDR3 DNA sequence: TGTGCCAGCAGTGAAAGCAGGGTTAGCAATCAGCCCCAGCATTTT.

Here the CDR3 reads CASSPGGHMNTEAFF. DNA of the CDR3: TGTGCCAGCTCACCAGGGGGACACATGAACACTGAAGCTTTCTTT. The rearrangement links TRBV18 to TRBJ1-1; a possible D gene is TRBD1 (6 bases). The CDR3 consists of 15 residues. V was shortened by 2 bases and J by 0 bases, with 10 bases between the two germline ends. Germline values: CDR1 KGHSH, CDR2 LQKENI.

This chain uses TRBV28 with TRBJ1-5, with 8 nucleotides matching TRBD1. CDR1 is MDHEN and CDR2 is SYDVKM in the germline V gene. Losses at the gene ends were 8 bases for V and 4 bases for J; bases not matched to a gene: 4. CDR3 size: 13 residues. CDR3 protein: CASGTGRNQPQHF. The CDR3, as DNA: TGTGCCAGCGGGACAGGACGAAATCAGCCCCAGCATTTT. Full variable domain (outside the CDR3, taken from reference TRBV28 and TRBJ1-5): DVKVTQSSRYLVKRTGEKVFLECVQDMDHENMFWYRQDPGLGLRLIYFSYDVKMKEKGDIPEGYSVSREKKERFSLILESASTNQTSMYLCASGTGRNQPQHFGDGTRLSIL.

V is TRBV5-1 and J is TRBJ2-5, with D perhaps matching TRBD1 (6 bases). Germline V CDR1 and CDR2: SGHRS, YFSETQ. The CDR3 length is 16 residues. V lost 4 bases, J lost 4 bases, and 20 bases lay in between. DNA for the CDR3: TGCGCCAGCAGCGAGGGGGTCGGGGACATAGGAGAGACCCAGTACTTC. Its translation is CASSEGVGDIGETQYF.

This sequence joins TRBV11-2 and TRBJ2-1; TRBD2 aligns across 13 bases. CDR1 is SGHAT, CDR2 FQNNGV, per germline. CDR3 length equals 15 residues. J gave up 7 bases and V 5 bases, and 5 bases lay outside the gene matches. The CDR3 coding sequence is TGTGCCAGCAGCGCTGGACTAGCGGGAGTAAATGAGCAGTTCTTC. This gives the protein CASSAGLAGVNEQFF.

The chain joins TRBV9 to TRBJ2-3; TRBD2 matches 9 bases. V lost 6 bases, J lost 3 bases, and 5 bases stayed unmatched. This CDR3 comprises 14 residues. Germline V CDR1 and CDR2: SGDLS, YYNGEE. The CDR3 DNA reads TGTGCCAGCAACCGCGGGGGGGGGACAGATACGCAGTATTTT. As protein: CASNRGGGTDTQYF.

The chain links TRBV4-1 to TRBJ2-2; 10 bases are shared with TRBD2. CDR1 and CDR2 (germline): MGHRA, YSYEKL. This CDR3 region has 16 residues. With 4 bases clipped from V and 2 bases from J, the junction kept 4 bases outside the gene matches. CDR3 in amino acids: CASSPGLAVNTGELFF. Written as DNA, the CDR3 is TGCGCCAGCAGCCCTGGACTAGCGGTTAACACCGGGGAGCTGTTTTTT.

This clone counts as medium-sized. The J gene is TRBJ2-2, the V gene TRBV27, with a weak D call TRBD1 (5 bases). Germline lookup yields CDR1 MNHEY and CDR2 SMNVEV (reference sequence). V shed 7 bases and J shed 3 bases, with 27 bases lying between them. This CDR3 is 19 amino acids long. The CDR3 coding sequence is TGTGCCAGCACCTCACTCACAGGAGACCAAAGAAAGGACACCGGGGAGCTGTTTTTT. Residues: CASTSLTGDQRKDTGELFF.

The chain links TRBV4-3 to TRBJ2-1, with a tentative D call TRBD2 (5 bases). CDR1 is LGHNA, CDR2 YSLEER, per germline. CDR3 length: 15 amino acids. With 0 bases removed from V and 4 bases from J, the gap between germline ends came to 10 bases. CDR3 residues: CASSQERAAYNEQFF. The CDR3 DNA sequence: TGCGCCAGCAGCCAAGAGCGGGCGGCTTACAATGAGCAGTTCTTC.

The rearrangement uses TRBV14 and TRBJ2-5; the match to TRBD2 covers 7 bases. CDR1 SGHDN and CDR2 FVKESK come from the germline V gene. This CDR3 is built from 15 residues. With 4 bases clipped from V and 0 bases from J, the junction kept 5 bases outside the gene matches. CDR3: CASSPLREDQETQYF. DNA for the CDR3: TGTGCCAGCAGCCCCTTACGGGAGGACCAAGAGACCCAGTACTTC. The entire variable domain, with the rest obtained from reference TRBV14 and TRBJ2-5, is as follows: EAGVTQFPSHSVIEKGQTVTLRCDPISGHDNLYWYRRVMGKEIKFLLHFVKESKQDESGMPNNRFLAERTGGTYSTLKVQPAELEDSGVYFCASSPLREDQETQYFGPGTRLLVL.

The CDR3 DNA follows: TGTGCCAGTAGTGCTGACATCACCGGGGAGCTGTTTTTT. Its protein product is CASSADITGELFF. The chain carries TRBV19 and TRBJ2-2; D remains ambiguous. V was trimmed by 5 bases and J by 4 bases, leaving 8 bases between them. The germline CDR1 and CDR2 sequences are LNHDA and SQIVND (reference sequence). The CDR3 length is 13 residues.

The chain joins TRBV25-1 to TRBJ2-7, with 8 bases aligning to TRBD1. The germline CDR1 and CDR2 sequences are MGHDK and SYGVNS. This CDR3 has 14 amino acids. The V gene end was trimmed by 1 base and the J gene end by 3 bases; junction bases not matched to a gene: 2. The CDR3 nucleotides are TGTGCCAGCAGTGAATCCAGGGGGCTCTACGAGCAGTACTTC. Protein product: CASSESRGLYEQYF.